Detailed here is one T cell receptor (beta chain). This clone may be a read error of a much larger clone one base away. Germline V gene data show CDR1 as MDHEN and CDR2 as SYDVKM. This CDR3 contains 13 residues. Germline trimming cut 7 bases from V and 7 bases from J; bases unmatched to any gene: 8. The source of the sample is a study of lung T cells in sarcoidosis with Löfgren's syndrome. TCRdb re-analysed the reads in MiXCR, keeping a single row per CDR3 protein. Of 60,000 to 65,000 distinct CDR3 sequences detected, about 20% appear once; the ten largest clones hold approximately 2.4%. The chain carries TRBV28 and TRBJ2-3; 7 nucleotides align to TRBD2. This receptor was obtained from a human donor with sarcoidosis (Löfgren's syndrome or another form), or a control subject (not recorded which). What was sequenced was CD4+ T cells from PBMCs. In DNA form, the CDR3 reads TGTGCCAGCACCATGATCGGGGGGAATACGCAGTATTTT. It yields the protein CASTMIGGNTQYF.